The clone carrying this T cell receptor (beta chain) came up many times. Its antigen is as yet unknown. From RNA transcripts, TCR beta CDR3 regions were amplified. Carried out on the TCR CDR3, a first-round RT-PCR used the HTBI primer set. MiXCR was run by TCRdb on the multiplex PCR reads, yielding one entry per CDR3 protein. The sample lists a few hundred thousand distinct CDR3 sequences, roughly 22% seen once, with around 47% in the top ten. These data are taken from a study of T cells in Graves' hyperthyroidism and ophthalmopathy. General study findings and limits: For ophthalmopathy, model prediction preceded onset by a median around six months.

Each diagnosis was grounded in clinical symptoms, serum thyroxine and TRAb, thyroid ultrasound, and orbital computed tomography. In germline, CDR1 is SGHTA, CDR2 FQGNSA. V was clipped by 6 bases and J by 0 bases; unmatched bases: 5. The CDR3 runs 15 residues. The sample consisted of blood. The chain joins TRBV7-2 to TRBJ2-7; 10 bases match TRBD2. This clonotype originated in a woman in her sixties or seventies with Graves' ophthalmopathy. This CDR3 is CASRPSGRVSYEQYF. CDR3 DNA: TGTGCCAGCAGGCCTAGCGGGAGAGTCTCCTACGAGCAGTACTTC.